This TCR beta chain was sequenced during a study of early T cells in non-severe SARS-CoV-2 infection. Across the study: With bulk RNA from unsorted whole blood as input, sequencing yielded unpaired chains. General observations from the study: Database matching using VDJdb favored anti-spike CD8 responses, with private and CD4 specificities left missing.

Points on this clonotype: Its target is unknown.

Attachment of unique molecular identifiers to individual cDNA molecules was performed. MiXCR, run by TCRdb on the 5' RACE reads, gives a single entry per CDR3 protein. The sample includes approximately 110,000 distinct CDR3 sequences, approximately 15% of them seen just once. The V segment lost 1 base and the J segment 2 bases; nucleotides outside the gene matches: 9. This CDR3 is 16 amino acids long. The germline CDR1 and CDR2 sequences are DFQATT and SNEGSKA (reference sequence). The source of this sequence is an adult who was a healthcare worker with PCR-confirmed SARS-CoV-2 infection or an uninfected control (not recorded which). The J gene is TRBJ1-1, the V gene TRBV20-1; 8 bases map to TRBD1. Sequences were obtained from whole blood. CDR3 sequence reads: CSARASKGQENTEAFF. The CDR3, as DNA: TGCAGTGCTAGAGCCTCAAAGGGACAGGAAAACACTGAAGCTTTCTTT.